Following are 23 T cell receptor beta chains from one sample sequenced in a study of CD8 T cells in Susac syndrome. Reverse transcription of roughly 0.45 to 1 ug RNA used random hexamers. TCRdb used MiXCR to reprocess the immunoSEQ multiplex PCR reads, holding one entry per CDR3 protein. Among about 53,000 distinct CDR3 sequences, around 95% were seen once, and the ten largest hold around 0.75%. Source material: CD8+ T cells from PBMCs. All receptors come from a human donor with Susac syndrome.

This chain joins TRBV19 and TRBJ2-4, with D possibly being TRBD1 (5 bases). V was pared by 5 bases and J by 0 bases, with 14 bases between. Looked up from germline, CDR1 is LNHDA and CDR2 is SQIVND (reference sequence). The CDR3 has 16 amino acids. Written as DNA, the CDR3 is TGTGCCAGTAGTTGGACATTCCCAGCAGCCAAAAACATTCAGTACTTC. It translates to CASSWTFPAAKNIQYF. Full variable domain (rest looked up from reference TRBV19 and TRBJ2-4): DGGITQSPKYLFRKEGQNVTLSCEQNLNHDAMYWYRQDPGQGLRLIYYSQIVNDFQKGDIAEGYSVSREKKESFPLTVTSAQKNPTAFYLCASSWTFPAAKNIQYFGAGTRLSVL.

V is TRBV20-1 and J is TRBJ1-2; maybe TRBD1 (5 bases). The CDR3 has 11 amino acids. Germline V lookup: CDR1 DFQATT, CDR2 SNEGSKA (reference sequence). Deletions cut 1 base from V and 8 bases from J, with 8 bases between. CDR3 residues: CSARVPGGYTF. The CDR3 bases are TGCAGTGCTAGAGTCCCAGGGGGCTACACCTTC.

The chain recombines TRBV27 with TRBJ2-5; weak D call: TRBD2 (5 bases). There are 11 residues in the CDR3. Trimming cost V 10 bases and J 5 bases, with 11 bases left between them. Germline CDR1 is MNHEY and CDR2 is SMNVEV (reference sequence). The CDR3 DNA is TGTGCCACCTCAACGGGGGAGACCCAGTACTTC. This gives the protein CATSTGETQYF.

The CDR3 is CATSRVGAVEETQYF. The CDR3 DNA follows: TGTGCCACCAGCAGAGTGGGCGCGGTTGAAGAGACCCAGTACTTC. J is TRBJ2-5 and V is TRBV15, with D hard to call. Looked up from germline, CDR1 is LNHNV and CDR2 is YYDKDF (reference sequence). This CDR3 is 15 amino acids long. V was shortened by 1 base and J by 3 bases, with 12 bases between the two germline ends.

CDR3 DNA: TGCAGTGCTAGGGACCCGGGACAGGGATTCCACGAGCAGTACTTC. Protein: CSARDPGQGFHEQYF. V gene TRBV20-1 combines with J gene TRBJ2-7; 9 nucleotides align to TRBD1. With V trimmed by 3 bases and J by 5 bases, 11 bases remained unmatched. The CDR3 spans 15 residues. Germline lookup yields CDR1 DFQATT and CDR2 SNEGSKA (reference sequence).

The DNA of the CDR3 is TGTGCCATCAGTGATTCGACAGGGAGCAATCAGCCCCAGCATTTT. Its translation: CAISDSTGSNQPQHF. This chain connects TRBV10-3 to TRBJ1-5, with TRBD1 matching over 7 bases. Germline loops: CDR1 ENHRY, CDR2 SYGVKD. CDR3 length: 15 amino acids. V trimming: 3 bases; J trimming: 1 base; junction bases outside the gene matches: 3.

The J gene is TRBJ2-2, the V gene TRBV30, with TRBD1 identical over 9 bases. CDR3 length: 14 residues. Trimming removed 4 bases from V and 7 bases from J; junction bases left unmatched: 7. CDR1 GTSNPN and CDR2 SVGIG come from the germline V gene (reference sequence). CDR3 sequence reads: CAWTTGTGNGELFF. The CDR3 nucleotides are TGTGCCTGGACCACCGGGACAGGGAACGGGGAGCTGTTTTTT.

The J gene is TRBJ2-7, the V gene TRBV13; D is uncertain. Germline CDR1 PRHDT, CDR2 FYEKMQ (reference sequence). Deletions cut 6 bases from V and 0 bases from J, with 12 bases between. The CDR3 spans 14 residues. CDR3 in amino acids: CASSQQTASYEQYF. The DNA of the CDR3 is TGTGCCAGCAGTCAACAAACCGCCTCCTACGAGCAGTACTTC.

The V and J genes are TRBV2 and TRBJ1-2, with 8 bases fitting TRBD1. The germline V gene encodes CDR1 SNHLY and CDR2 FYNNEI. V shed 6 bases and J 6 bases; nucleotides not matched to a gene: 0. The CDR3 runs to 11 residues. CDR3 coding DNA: TGTGCCAGCAGGGACAGGGATGGCTACACCTTC. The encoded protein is CASRDRDGYTF.

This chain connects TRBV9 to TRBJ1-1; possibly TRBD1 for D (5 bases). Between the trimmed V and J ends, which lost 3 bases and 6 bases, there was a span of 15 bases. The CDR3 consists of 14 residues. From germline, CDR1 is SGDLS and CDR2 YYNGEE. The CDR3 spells CASSAFEGSPEAFF. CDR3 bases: TGTGCCAGCAGCGCCTTCGAGGGGAGTCCTGAAGCTTTCTTT. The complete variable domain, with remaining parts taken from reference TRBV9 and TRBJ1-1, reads DSGVTQTPKHLITATGQRVTLRCSPRSGDLSVYWYQQSLDQGLQFLIQYYNGEERAKGNILERFSAQQFPDLHSELNLSSLELGDSALYFCASSAFEGSPEAFFGQGTRLTVV.

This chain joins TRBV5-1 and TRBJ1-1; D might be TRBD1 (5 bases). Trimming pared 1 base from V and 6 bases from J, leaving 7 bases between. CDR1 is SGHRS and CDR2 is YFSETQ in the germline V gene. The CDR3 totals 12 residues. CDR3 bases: TGCGCCAGCAGCTTGAGGGGCGCTGAAGCTTTCTTT. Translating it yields CASSLRGAEAFF.

The CDR3 bases are TGCGCCAGCAGCCTCACCGGGACAGGGGGCTACGAGCAGTACTTC. This sequence encodes CASSLTGTGGYEQYF. The chain employs TRBV4-1 and TRBJ2-7; 11 bases are a match to TRBD1. CDR3 length: 15 amino acids. Germline values: CDR1 MGHRA, CDR2 YSYEKL. The junction had 5 bases not matched to a gene; V was cut back by 4 bases and J by 3 bases.

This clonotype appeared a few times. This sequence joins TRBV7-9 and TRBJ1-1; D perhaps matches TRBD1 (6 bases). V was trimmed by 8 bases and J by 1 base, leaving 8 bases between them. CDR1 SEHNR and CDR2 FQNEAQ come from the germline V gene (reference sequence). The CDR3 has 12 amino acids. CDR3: CASRGGNTEAFF. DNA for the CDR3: TGTGCCAGCCGAGGGGGGAACACTGAAGCTTTCTTT.

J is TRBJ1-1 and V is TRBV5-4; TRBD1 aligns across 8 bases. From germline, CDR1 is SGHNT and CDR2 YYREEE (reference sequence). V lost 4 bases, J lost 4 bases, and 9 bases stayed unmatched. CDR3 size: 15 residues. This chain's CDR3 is CASSNHNRGVTEAFF. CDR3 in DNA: TGTGCCAGCAGCAACCATAACAGGGGGGTCACTGAAGCTTTCTTT.

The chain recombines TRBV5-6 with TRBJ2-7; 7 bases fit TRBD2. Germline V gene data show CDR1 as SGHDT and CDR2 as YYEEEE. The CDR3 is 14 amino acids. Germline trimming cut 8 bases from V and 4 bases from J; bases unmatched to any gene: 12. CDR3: CASMLGGEIYEQYF. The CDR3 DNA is TGTGCCAGTATGTTGGGGGGGGAAATTTACGAGCAGTACTTC.

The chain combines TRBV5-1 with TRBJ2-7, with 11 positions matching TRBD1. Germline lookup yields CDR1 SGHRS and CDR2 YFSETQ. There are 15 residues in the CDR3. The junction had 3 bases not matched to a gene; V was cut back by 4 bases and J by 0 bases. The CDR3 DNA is TGCGCCAGCAGCCCCGGGACAGGGGGCTCCTACGAGCAGTACTTC. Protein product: CASSPGTGGSYEQYF.

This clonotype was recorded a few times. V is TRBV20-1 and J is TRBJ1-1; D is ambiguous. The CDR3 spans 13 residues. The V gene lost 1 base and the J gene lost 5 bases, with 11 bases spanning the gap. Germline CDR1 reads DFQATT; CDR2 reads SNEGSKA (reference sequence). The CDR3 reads CSARGYGETEAFF. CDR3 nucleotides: TGCAGTGCTAGAGGGTATGGGGAAACTGAAGCTTTCTTT.

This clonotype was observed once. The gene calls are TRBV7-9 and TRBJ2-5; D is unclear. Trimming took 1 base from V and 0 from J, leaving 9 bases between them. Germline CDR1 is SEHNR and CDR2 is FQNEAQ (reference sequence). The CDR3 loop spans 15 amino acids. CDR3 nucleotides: TGTGCCAGCAGCTTAGTGATAGGGTACCAAGAGACCCAGTACTTC. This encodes CASSLVIGYQETQYF. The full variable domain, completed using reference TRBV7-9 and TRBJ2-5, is DTGVSQNPRHKITKRGQNVTFRCDPISEHNRLYWYRQTLGQGPEFLTYFQNEAQLEKSRLLSDRFSAERPKGSFSTLEIQRTEQGDSAMYLCASSLVIGYQETQYFGPGTRLLVL.

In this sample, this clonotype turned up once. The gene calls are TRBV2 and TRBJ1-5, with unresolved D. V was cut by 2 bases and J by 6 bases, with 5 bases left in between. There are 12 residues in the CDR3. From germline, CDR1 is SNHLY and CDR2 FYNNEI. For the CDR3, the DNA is TGTGCCAGCAGTGAATGGAGTCAGCCCCAGCATTTT. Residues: CASSEWSQPQHF.

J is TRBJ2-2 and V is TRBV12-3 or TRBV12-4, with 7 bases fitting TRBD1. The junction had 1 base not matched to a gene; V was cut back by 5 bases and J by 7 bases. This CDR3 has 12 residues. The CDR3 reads CASSAGGGELFF. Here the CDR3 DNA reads TGTGCCAGCAGTGCAGGGGGCGGGGAGCTGTTTTTT.

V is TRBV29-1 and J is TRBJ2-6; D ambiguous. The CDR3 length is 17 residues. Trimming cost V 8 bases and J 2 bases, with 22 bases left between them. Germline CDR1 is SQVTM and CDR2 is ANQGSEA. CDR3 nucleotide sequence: TGCAGCCAAGAGTTAGGGTCCCAGGCTGCTGGGGCCAACGTCCTGACTTTC. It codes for CSQELGSQAAGANVLTF.

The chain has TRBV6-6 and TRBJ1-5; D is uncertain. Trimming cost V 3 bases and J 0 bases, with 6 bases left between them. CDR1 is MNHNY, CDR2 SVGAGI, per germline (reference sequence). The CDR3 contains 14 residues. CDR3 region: CASSYSGSNQPQHF. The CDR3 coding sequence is TGTGCCAGCAGTTATTCAGGTAGCAATCAGCCCCAGCATTTT.

This chain's CDR3 is CATSDPGTGETQYF. DNA for the CDR3: TGTGCCACCAGTGATCCTGGGACAGGGGAGACCCAGTACTTC. This chain connects TRBV24-1 to TRBJ2-5; 9 nucleotides agree with TRBD1. Germline V lookup: CDR1 KGHDR, CDR2 SFDVKD. The length of the CDR3 is 14 residues. V lost 3 bases, J lost 5 bases, and 3 bases stayed unmatched.